The next 11 T cell receptor beta chains were all read from a single sample in a study of T cells in Graves' hyperthyroidism and ophthalmopathy. RNA transcripts were the template for amplifying TCR beta CDR3 regions. The HTBI primer set was used in a first-round RT-PCR of the TCR CDR3. Using its own MiXCR run on the multiplex PCR reads, TCRdb lists one record per CDR3 protein. Of under 750,000 distinct CDR3 sequences listed, roughly a sixth were seen once; the top ten hold roughly a sixth. Sequenced material: blood. Receptor source: a woman aged 50 to 60 with Graves' hyperthyroidism that later progressed to Graves' ophthalmopathy.

The chain uses TRBV10-2 and TRBJ1-1, with 10 bases fitting TRBD1. Germline V gives CDR1 WSHSY, CDR2 SAAADI. Trimming cost V 6 bases and J 4 bases; bases outside gene matches: 11. The CDR3 is made up of 16 amino acids. In DNA, the CDR3 is TGCGCCAGCAGGAAGACAGGGGGCAGAGGTGTCACTGAAGCTTTCTTT. Amino acid sequence: CASRKTGGRGVTEAFF.

This clonotype appeared a few times. The chain has TRBV27 and TRBJ1-5, with D unresolved. The germline V gene encodes CDR1 MNHEY and CDR2 SMNVEV (reference sequence). This CDR3 comprises 13 residues. V was trimmed by 5 bases and J by 4 bases, leaving 9 bases between them. The DNA of the CDR3 is TGTGCCAGCAGTCACGGCACGAATCAGCCCCAGCATTTT. Its protein product is CASSHGTNQPQHF.

This clonotype was counted between two and nine times. The rearrangement uses TRBV5-4 and TRBJ2-1; D is unclear. V was pared by 2 bases and J by 8 bases, with 11 bases between. CDR1 is SGHNT and CDR2 is YYREEE in the germline V gene (reference sequence). This CDR3 has 13 residues. The CDR3 reads CASSFYGPDEQFF. The CDR3 DNA follows: TGTGCCAGCAGCTTCTACGGTCCCGATGAGCAGTTCTTC.

The J gene is TRBJ1-4, the V gene TRBV18; 9 bases are shared with TRBD1. CDR1 is KGHSH, CDR2 LQKENI, per germline. The CDR3 has 16 amino acids. The V gene end was trimmed by 3 bases and the J gene end by 6 bases; junction bases not matched to a gene: 8. CDR3 DNA sequence: TGTGCCAGCTCACCGACGAACCGGGACAGGGATGAAAAACTGTTTTTT. Its protein is CASSPTNRDRDEKLFF.

In its sample, this clonotype was seen a few times. V gene TRBV4-1 combines with J gene TRBJ2-7; D unclear. CDR3 length equals 13 residues. Deletions cut 4 bases from V and 0 bases from J, with 7 bases between. Germline values: CDR1 MGHRA, CDR2 YSYEKL. This CDR3 is CASSRVSSYEQYF. CDR3 bases: TGCGCCAGCAGCCGGGTTAGCTCCTACGAGCAGTACTTC.

This clonotype came up a few times. The chain links TRBV9 to TRBJ2-5, with TRBD1 identical over 9 bases. CDR1 and CDR2 from the germline V gene are SGDLS and YYNGEE. V trimming: 2 bases; J trimming: 5 bases; junction bases outside the gene matches: 7. The CDR3 runs 15 residues. The CDR3 region is CASSVSTGGGETQYF. Written as DNA, the CDR3 is TGTGCCAGCAGCGTGTCAACAGGGGGCGGGGAGACCCAGTACTTC.

The V call is TRBV9, the J call TRBJ2-2; TRBD2 aligns across 8 bases. This CDR3 region has 14 residues. Germline V gives CDR1 SGDLS, CDR2 YYNGEE. V shed 7 bases and J 5 bases; nucleotides not matched to a gene: 7. The CDR3 nucleotides are TGTGCCAGCGCGGTAGCGGGGAGTACCGGGGAGCTGTTTTTT. Amino acids: CASAVAGSTGELFF.

This clonotype was seen a handful of times. This chain connects TRBV7-6 to TRBJ2-6, with D tentatively TRBD2 (5 bases). Germline CDR1 reads SGHVS; CDR2 reads FNYEAQ. This CDR3 is built from 16 residues. Trimming cost V 3 bases and J 3 bases, with 12 bases left between them. The CDR3 region is CASSFETGFGANVLTF. The DNA for the CDR3 is TGTGCCAGCAGCTTTGAGACGGGGTTTGGGGCCAACGTCCTGACTTTC.

This clonotype was observed many times. The rearrangement links TRBV11-2 to TRBJ1-1, with D hard to call. V shed 0 bases and J shed 1 base, with 6 bases lying between them. The germline gives CDR1 SGHAT, CDR2 FQNNGV. The CDR3 extends over 14 amino acids. The CDR3 region has the DNA TGTGCCAGCAGCTTAGATGCCAGGAACACTGAAGCTTTCTTT. Encoded protein: CASSLDARNTEAFF.

On this clonotype: A junction end diverges from the germline sequence, so it may reflect a read error. The CDR3 nucleotides are TGTGCCAGCACCCCGGAGATTTCACCCCCCCACTTT. Translation: CASTPEISPPHF. V is TRBV7-9 and J is TRBJ1-6; D remains ambiguous. Germline V gene lookup returns CDR1 SEHNR and CDR2 FQNEAQ (reference sequence). The length of the CDR3 is 12 residues. Supplemented by reference TRBV7-9 and TRBJ1-6, the full variable domain reads DTGVSQNPRHKITKRGQNVTFRCDPISEHNRLYWYRQTLGQGPEFLTYFQNEAQLEKSRLLSDRFSAERPKGSFSTLEIQRTEQGDSAMYLCASTPEISPPHFGNGTRLTVT.

This chain joins TRBV7-9 and TRBJ2-3; D gene unclear. CDR1 is SEHNR and CDR2 is FQNEAQ in the germline V gene (reference sequence). CDR3 length: 14 amino acids. V was clipped by 4 bases and J by 3 bases, with 11 bases between them. This CDR3 reads CASSSDSDTDTQYF. In DNA form, the CDR3 reads TGTGCCAGCAGCTCCGACTCAGATACAGATACGCAGTATTTT.